Shown below are 9 T cell receptor beta chains from a single sample sequenced in a study of blood T cell repertoires in COVID-19. The assay was immunoSEQ multiplex PCR, and TCRdb's table has in-frame clones only and misses some. This repertoire shows some 120,000 clones, roughly 80% found once; its top ten account for about 16%. Sequencing was done on a sample of peripheral blood. These receptors were taken from a woman aged 45-59 years with acute or convalescent COVID-19.

The chain employs TRBV10-3 and TRBJ1-1, with TRBD1 matching 8 bases. Germline CDR1 ENHRY, CDR2 SYGVKD. Trimming removed 7 bases from V and 1 base from J; junction bases left unmatched: 14. This CDR3 has 17 residues. The CDR3 DNA is TGTGCCATCACCAGACAGGGGAAGGGATCTCCGAACACTGAAGCTTTCTTT. It translates to CAITRQGKGSPNTEAFF.

V gene TRBV29-1 combines with J gene TRBJ1-2; D might be TRBD1 (6 bases). Between the trimmed V and J ends, which lost 3 bases and 0 bases, there was a span of 14 bases. Per germline, CDR1 SQVTM and CDR2 ANQGSEA. There are 15 residues in the CDR3. CDR3 in amino acids: CSVDGTRDANYGYTF. CDR3 sequence (DNA): TGCAGCGTTGACGGGACAAGGGATGCTAACTATGGCTACACCTTC.

The rearrangement joins TRBV2 to TRBJ2-3; 7 positions match TRBD2. From germline, CDR1 is SNHLY and CDR2 FYNNEI. V gave up 4 bases and J gave up 5 bases; unmatched junction bases: 6. The CDR3 is 14 residues long. The chain's CDR3 is CASSVQRGLDTQYF. CDR3 sequence (DNA): TGTGCCAGCAGTGTCCAGCGGGGTTTAGATACGCAGTATTTT.

This clone is medium-sized within its sample. J is TRBJ2-2 and V is TRBV5-5, with TRBD1 as a possible D gene (5 bases). Germline V gene sequence: CDR1 SGHKS, CDR2 YYEKEE (reference sequence). V was clipped by 0 bases and J by 3 bases, with 12 bases between them. This CDR3 is 16 amino acids long. CDR3 coding DNA: TGTGCCAGCAGCTTGGGCCCAGGGCCTGACACCGGGGAGCTGTTTTTT. Protein sequence: CASSLGPGPDTGELFF. Using reference TRBV5-5 and TRBJ2-2 for the parts outside the CDR3, the full variable domain is DAGVTQSPTHLIKTRGQQVTLRCSPISGHKSVSWYQQVLGQGPQFIFQYYEKEERGRGNFPDRFSARQFPNYSSELNVNALLLGDSALYLCASSLGPGPDTGELFFGEGSRLTVL.

The J gene is TRBJ2-3, the V gene TRBV2; D unclear. Germline CDR1 reads SNHLY; CDR2 reads FYNNEI. V was shortened by 4 bases and J by 4 bases, with 12 bases between the two germline ends. The CDR3 is 14 amino acids. DNA for the CDR3: TGTGCCAGCAGTGTCTCCCACTTGTCAGATACGCAGTATTTT. Translation gives CASSVSHLSDTQYF. The whole variable domain, remainder taken from reference TRBV2 and TRBJ2-3, is EPEVTQTPSHQVTQMGQEVILRCVPISNHLYFYWYRQILGQKVEFLVSFYNNEISEKSEIFDDQFSVERPDGSNFTLKIRSTKLEDSAMYFCASSVSHLSDTQYFGPGTRLTVL.

The chain couples TRBV10-1 to TRBJ1-2; 10 bases map to TRBD1. Germline V lookup: CDR1 WNHNN, CDR2 SYGVQD (reference sequence). V lost 7 bases, J lost 7 bases, and 12 bases stayed unmatched. The CDR3 is made up of 15 amino acids. Here the CDR3 reads CASTKLRQGAIGYTF. CDR3 in DNA: TGCGCCAGCACCAAATTAAGACAGGGGGCGATTGGCTACACCTTC.

This clone has just a few counts. The chain recombines TRBV10-2 with TRBJ1-5; 8 bases agree with TRBD1. Germline V gene sequence: CDR1 WSHSY, CDR2 SAAADI. The CDR3 has 14 residues. V was clipped by 6 bases and J by 2 bases; unmatched bases: 3. CDR3 loop: CASSQQGGNQPQHF. Written as DNA, the CDR3 is TGCGCCAGCAGCCAACAGGGGGGCAATCAGCCCCAGCATTTT.

The genes are TRBV7-9 and TRBJ1-6; D is perhaps TRBD1 (5 bases). Trimming pared 5 bases from V and 7 bases from J, leaving 21 bases between. The CDR3 contains 17 residues. Germline CDR1 is SEHNR and CDR2 is FQNEAQ (reference sequence). The CDR3 sequence is CASSPPKPGGGNSPLHF. The CDR3 coding sequence is TGTGCCAGCAGCCCCCCCAAGCCCGGGGGGGGGAATTCACCCCTCCACTTT.

The V gene is TRBV9, the J gene TRBJ2-7, with 7 bases lining up with TRBD2. CDR3 size: 14 residues. Trimming took 0 bases from V and 5 from J; bases not matched to a gene: 5. Looked up from germline, CDR1 is SGDLS and CDR2 is YYNGEE. The CDR3 loop reads CASSVGGGVNEQYF. CDR3 in DNA: TGTGCCAGCAGCGTAGGCGGGGGAGTCAACGAGCAGTACTTC.